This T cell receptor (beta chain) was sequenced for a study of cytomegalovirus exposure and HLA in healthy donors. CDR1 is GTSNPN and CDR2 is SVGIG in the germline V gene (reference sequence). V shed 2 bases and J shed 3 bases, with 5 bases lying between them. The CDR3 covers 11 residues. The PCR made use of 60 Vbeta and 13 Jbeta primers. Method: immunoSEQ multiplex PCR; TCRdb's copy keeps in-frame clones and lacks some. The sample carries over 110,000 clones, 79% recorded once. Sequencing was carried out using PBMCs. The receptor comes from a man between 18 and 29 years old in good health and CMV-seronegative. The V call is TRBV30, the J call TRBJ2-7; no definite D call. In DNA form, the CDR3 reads TGTGCCTGGAGTCCCGGCTACGAGCAGTACTTC. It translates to CAWSPGYEQYF.